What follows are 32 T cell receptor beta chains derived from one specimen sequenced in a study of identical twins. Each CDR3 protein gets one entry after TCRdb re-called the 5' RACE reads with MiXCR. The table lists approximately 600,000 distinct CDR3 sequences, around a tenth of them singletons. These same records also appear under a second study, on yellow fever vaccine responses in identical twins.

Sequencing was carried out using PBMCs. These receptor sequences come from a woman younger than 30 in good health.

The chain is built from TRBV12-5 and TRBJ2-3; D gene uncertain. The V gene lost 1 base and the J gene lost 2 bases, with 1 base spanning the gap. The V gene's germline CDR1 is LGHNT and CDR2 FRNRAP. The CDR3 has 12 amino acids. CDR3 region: CASGLATDTQYF. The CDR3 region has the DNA TGTGCTAGTGGTTTGGCCACAGATACGCAGTATTTT. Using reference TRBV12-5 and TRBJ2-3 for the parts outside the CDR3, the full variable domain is DARVTQTPRHKVTEMGQEVTMRCQPILGHNTVFWYRQTMMQGLELLAYFRNRAPLDDSGMPKDRFSAEMPDATLATLKIQPSEPRDSAVYFCASGLATDTQYFGPGTRLTVL.

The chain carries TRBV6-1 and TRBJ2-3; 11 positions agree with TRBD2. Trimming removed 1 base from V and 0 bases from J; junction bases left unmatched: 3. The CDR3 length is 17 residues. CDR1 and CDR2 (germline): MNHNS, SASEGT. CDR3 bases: TGTGCCAGCAGTGAAGTAGCGGGGGGGTCTAGCACAGATACGCAGTATTTT. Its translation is CASSEVAGGSSTDTQYF.

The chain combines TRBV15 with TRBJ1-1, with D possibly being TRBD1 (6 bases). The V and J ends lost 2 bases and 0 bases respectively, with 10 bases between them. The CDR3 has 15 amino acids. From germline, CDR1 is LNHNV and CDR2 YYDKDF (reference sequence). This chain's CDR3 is CATSRQDRMNTEAFF. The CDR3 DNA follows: TGTGCCACCAGCAGACAGGACAGAATGAACACTGAAGCTTTCTTT. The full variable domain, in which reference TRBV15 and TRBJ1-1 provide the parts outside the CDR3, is DAMVIQNPRYQVTQFGKPVTLSCSQTLNHNVMYWYQQKSSQAPKLLFHYYDKDFNNEADTPDNFQSRRPNTSFCFLDIRSPGLGDTAMYLCATSRQDRMNTEAFFGQGTRLTVV.

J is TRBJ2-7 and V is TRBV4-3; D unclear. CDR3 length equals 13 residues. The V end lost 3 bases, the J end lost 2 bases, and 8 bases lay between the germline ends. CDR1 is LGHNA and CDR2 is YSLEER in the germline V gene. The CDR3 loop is CASSHGRAYEQYF. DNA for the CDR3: TGCGCCAGCAGCCACGGTAGGGCCTACGAGCAGTACTTC.

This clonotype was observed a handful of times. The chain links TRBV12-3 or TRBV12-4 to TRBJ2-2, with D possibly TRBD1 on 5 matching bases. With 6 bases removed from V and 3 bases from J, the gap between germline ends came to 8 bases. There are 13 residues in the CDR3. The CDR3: CASSQQDTGELFF. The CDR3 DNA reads TGTGCCAGCAGCCAACAGGACACCGGGGAGCTGTTTTTT.

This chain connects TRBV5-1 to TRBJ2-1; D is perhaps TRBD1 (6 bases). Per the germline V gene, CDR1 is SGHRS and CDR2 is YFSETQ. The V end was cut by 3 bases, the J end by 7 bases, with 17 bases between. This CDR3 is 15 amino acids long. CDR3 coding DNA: TGCGCCAGCAGCTCCACTACCGGGACAACAAATGAGCAGTTCTTC. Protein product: CASSSTTGTTNEQFF.

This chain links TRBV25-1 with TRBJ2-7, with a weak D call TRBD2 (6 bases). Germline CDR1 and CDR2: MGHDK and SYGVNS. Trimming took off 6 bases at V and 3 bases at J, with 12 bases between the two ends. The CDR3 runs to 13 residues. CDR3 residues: CASRLSGSYEQYF. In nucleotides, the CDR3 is TGTGCCAGCAGGCTATCCGGGAGCTACGAGCAGTACTTC.

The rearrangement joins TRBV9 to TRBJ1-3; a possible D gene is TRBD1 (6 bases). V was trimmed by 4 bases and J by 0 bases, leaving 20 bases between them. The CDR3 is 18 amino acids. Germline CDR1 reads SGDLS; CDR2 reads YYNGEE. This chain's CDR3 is CASSFGQRITSSGNTIYF. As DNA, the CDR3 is TGTGCCAGCAGCTTCGGACAGAGAATTACGAGCTCTGGAAACACCATATATTTT. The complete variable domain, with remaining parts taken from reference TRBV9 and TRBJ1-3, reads DSGVTQTPKHLITATGQRVTLRCSPRSGDLSVYWYQQSLDQGLQFLIQYYNGEERAKGNILERFSAQQFPDLHSELNLSSLELGDSALYFCASSFGQRITSSGNTIYFGEGSWLTVV.

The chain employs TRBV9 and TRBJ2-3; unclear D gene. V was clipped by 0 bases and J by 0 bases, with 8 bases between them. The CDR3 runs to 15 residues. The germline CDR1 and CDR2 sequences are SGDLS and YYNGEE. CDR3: CASSVGEGSTDTQYF. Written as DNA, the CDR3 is TGTGCCAGCAGCGTAGGCGAAGGTAGCACAGATACGCAGTATTTT.

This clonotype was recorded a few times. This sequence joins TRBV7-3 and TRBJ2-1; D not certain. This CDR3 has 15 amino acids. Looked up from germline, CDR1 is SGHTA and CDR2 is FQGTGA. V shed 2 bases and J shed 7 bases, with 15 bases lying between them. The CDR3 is CASSLEALSGNEQFF. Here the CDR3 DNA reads TGTGCCAGCAGCTTAGAGGCCTTAAGTGGTAATGAGCAGTTCTTC.

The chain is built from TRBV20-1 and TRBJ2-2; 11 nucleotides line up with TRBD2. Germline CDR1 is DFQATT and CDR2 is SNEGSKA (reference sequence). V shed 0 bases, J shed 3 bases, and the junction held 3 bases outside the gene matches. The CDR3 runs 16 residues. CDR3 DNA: TGCAGTGCTAGAGAGTTACTAGCGGGAGACACCGGGGAGCTGTTTTTT. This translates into CSARELLAGDTGELFF.

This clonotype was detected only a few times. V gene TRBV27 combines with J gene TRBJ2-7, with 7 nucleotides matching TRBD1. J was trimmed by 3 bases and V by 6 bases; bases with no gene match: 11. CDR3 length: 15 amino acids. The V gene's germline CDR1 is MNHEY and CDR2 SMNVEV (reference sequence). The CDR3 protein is CASRTIHRGRYEQYF. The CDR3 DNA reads TGTGCCAGCAGGACAATCCACAGGGGCCGCTACGAGCAGTACTTC.

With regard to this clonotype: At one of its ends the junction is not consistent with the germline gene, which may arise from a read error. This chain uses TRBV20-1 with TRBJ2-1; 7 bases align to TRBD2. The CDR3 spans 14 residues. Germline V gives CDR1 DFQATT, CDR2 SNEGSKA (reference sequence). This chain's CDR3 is CSAQQASGYNEQLF. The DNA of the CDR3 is TGCAGTGCCCAACAAGCTAGCGGCTACAATGAGCAGCTCTTC.

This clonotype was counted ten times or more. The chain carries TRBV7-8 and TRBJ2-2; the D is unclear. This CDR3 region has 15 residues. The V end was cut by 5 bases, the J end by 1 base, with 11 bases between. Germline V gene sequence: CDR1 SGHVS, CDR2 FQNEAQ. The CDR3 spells CASSTGRRNTGELFF. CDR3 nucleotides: TGTGCCAGCAGCACCGGACGGAGGAACACCGGGGAGCTGTTTTTT.

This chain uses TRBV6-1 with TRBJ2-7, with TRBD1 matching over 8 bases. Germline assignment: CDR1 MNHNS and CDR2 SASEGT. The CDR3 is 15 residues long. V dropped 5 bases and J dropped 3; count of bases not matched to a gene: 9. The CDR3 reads CASSRKRTGFYEQYF. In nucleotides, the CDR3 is TGTGCCAGCAGTCGGAAGCGGACAGGGTTCTACGAGCAGTACTTC.

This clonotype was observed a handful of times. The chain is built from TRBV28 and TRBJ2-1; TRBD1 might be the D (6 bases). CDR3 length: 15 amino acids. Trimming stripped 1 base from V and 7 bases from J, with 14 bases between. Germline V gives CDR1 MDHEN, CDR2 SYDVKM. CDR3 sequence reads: CASSLSKGVGNEQFF. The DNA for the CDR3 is TGTGCCAGCAGTTTATCCAAGGGGGTAGGGAATGAGCAGTTCTTC.

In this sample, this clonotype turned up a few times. The CDR3 loop reads CASSPWAPTYNEQFF. The DNA for the CDR3 is TGTGCCAGCAGCCCGTGGGCGCCCACCTACAATGAGCAGTTCTTC. The chain uses TRBV9 and TRBJ2-1; D ambiguous. The CDR3 extends over 15 amino acids. V lost 4 bases and J 2 bases, leaving 13 bases between the germline ends. The germline V gene encodes CDR1 SGDLS and CDR2 YYNGEE.

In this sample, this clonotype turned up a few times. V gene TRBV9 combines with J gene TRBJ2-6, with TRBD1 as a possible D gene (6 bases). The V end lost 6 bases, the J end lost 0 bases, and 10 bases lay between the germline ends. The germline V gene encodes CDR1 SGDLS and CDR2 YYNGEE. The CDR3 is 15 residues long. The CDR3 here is CASKDSPSGANVLTF. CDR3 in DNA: TGTGCCAGCAAGGACAGTCCCTCTGGGGCCAACGTCCTGACTTTC.

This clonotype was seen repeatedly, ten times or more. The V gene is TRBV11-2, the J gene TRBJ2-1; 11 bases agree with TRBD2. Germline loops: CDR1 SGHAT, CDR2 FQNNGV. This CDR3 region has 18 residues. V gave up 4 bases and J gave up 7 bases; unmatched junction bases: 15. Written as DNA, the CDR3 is TGTGCCAGCAGCTCTATCAAACTAGCGGGAGTTGGTTTGAATGAGCAGTTCTTC. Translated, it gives CASSSIKLAGVGLNEQFF.

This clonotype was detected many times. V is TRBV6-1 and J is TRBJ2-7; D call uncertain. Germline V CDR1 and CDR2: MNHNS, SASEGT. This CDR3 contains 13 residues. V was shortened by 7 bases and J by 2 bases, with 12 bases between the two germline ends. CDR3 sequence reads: CASTQPTPYEQYF. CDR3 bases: TGTGCCAGCACCCAGCCGACACCCTACGAGCAGTACTTC.

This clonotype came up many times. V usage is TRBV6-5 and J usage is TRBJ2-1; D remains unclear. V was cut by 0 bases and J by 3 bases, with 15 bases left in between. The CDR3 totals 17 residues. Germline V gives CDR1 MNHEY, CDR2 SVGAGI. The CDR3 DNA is TGTGCCAGCAGTTACTCGATGCAATCGGCTGGCTACAATGAGCAGTTCTTC. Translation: CASSYSMQSAGYNEQFF.

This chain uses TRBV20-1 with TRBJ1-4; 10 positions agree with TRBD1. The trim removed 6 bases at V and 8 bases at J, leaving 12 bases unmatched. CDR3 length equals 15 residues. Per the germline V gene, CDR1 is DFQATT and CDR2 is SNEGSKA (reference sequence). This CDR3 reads CSADGRGQGKEKLFF. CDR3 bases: TGCAGTGCGGACGGCCGGGGACAGGGGAAGGAAAAACTGTTTTTT.

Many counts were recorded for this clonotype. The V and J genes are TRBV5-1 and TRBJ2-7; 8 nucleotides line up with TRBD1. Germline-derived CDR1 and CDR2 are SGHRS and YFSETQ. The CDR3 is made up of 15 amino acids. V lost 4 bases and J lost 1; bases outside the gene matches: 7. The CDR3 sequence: CASSPRGTGSYEQYF. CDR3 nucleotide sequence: TGCGCCAGCAGCCCCCGAGGGACAGGTTCCTACGAGCAGTACTTC.

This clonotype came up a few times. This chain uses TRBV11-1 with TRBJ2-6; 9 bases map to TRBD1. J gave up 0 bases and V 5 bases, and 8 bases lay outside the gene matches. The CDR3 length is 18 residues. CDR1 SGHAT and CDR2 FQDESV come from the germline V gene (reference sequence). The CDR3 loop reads CASSRPDRGVSGANVLTF. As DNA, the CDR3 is TGTGCCAGCAGCCGCCCGGACAGGGGAGTCTCTGGGGCCAACGTCCTGACTTTC.

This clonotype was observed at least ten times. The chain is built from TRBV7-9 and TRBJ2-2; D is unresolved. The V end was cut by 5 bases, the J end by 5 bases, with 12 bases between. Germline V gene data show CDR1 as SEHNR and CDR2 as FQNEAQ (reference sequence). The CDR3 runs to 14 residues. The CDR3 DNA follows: TGTGCCAGCAGCGCCCGCCTTGAAACCGGGGAGCTGTTTTTT. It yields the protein CASSARLETGELFF.

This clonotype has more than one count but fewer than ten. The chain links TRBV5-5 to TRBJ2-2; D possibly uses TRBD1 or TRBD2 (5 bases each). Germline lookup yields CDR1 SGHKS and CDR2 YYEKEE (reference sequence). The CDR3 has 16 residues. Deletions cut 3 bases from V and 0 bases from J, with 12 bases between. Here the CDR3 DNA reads TGTGCCAGCAGCTGGACCGGGACCTCGAACACCGGGGAGCTGTTTTTT. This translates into CASSWTGTSNTGELFF.

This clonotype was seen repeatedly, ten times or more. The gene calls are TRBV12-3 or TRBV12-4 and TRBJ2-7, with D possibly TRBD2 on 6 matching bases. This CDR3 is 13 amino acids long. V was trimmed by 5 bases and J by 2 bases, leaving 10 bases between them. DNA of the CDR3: TGTGCCAGCAGTGGAGGGAAAACCTACGAGCAGTACTTC. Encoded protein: CASSGGKTYEQYF.

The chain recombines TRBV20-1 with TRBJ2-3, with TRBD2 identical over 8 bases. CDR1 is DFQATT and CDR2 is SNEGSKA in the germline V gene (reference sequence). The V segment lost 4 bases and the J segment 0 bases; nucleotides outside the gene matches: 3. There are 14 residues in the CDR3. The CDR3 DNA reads TGCAGTGCTAATAGCGGGACTAGCACAGATACGCAGTATTTT. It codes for CSANSGTSTDTQYF.

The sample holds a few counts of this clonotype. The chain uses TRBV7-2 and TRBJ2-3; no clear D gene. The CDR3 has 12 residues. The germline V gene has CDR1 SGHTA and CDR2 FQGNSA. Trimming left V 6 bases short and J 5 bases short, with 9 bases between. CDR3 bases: TGTGCCAGCAGGCTAGGGCTAGATACGCAGTATTTT. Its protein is CASRLGLDTQYF. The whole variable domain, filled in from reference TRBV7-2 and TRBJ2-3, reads GAGVSQSPSNKVTEKGKDVELRCDPISGHTALYWYRQSLGQGLEFLIYFQGNSAPDKSGLPSDRFSAERTGGSVSTLTIQRTQQEDSAVYLCASRLGLDTQYFGPGTRLTVL.

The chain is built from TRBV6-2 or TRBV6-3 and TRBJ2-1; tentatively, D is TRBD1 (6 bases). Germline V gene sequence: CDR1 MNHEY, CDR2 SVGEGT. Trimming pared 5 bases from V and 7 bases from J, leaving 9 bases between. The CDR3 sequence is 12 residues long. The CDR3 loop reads CASSNRVNEQFF. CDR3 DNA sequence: TGTGCCAGCAGTAACAGGGTAAATGAGCAGTTCTTC.

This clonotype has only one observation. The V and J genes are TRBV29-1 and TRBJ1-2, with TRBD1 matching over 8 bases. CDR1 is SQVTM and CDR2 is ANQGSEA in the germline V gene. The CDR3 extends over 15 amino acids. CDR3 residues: CGAITGGHSVGGYTF. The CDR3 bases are TGCGGCGCAATCACAGGGGGACACTCGGTCGGTGGCTACACCTTC.

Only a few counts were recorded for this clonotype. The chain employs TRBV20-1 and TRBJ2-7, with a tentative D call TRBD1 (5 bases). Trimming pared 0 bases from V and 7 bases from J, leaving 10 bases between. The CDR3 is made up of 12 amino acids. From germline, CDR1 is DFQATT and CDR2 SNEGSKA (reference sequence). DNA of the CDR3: TGCAGTGCTAGAGACCAGGGTCATGAGCAGTACTTC. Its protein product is CSARDQGHEQYF.